One and the same sample provided the 32 T cell receptor beta chains below, sequenced in a study of spatial heterogeneity in lung cancer. The time point was: sample taken at primary tumor resection. One entry per CDR3 protein, called by TCRdb with MiXCR from the 5' RACE reads. The table has tens of thousands of distinct CDR3 sequences, around 7.2% seen once. The material sequenced was PBMCs, taken at surgery. The receptors originated from a male donor with early-stage non-small cell lung cancer.

This clonotype was observed at least ten times. V usage is TRBV29-1 and J usage is TRBJ1-1; 7 bases match TRBD1. V gave up 5 bases and J gave up 4 bases; unmatched junction bases: 10. In germline, CDR1 is SQVTM, CDR2 ANQGSEA. The CDR3 sequence is 14 residues long. Written as DNA, the CDR3 is TGCAGCGTTTCTCACCCGACAGGGAGCACTGAAGCTTTCTTT. Amino acid sequence: CSVSHPTGSTEAFF.

The V call is TRBV7-2, the J call TRBJ1-1; the D is unclear. Germline CDR1 and CDR2: SGHTA and FQGNSA. Trimming removed 2 bases from V and 6 bases from J, with 10 bases in between. CDR3 length: 13 amino acids. CDR3: CASSLNSGSEAFF. The CDR3 nucleotides read TGTGCCAGCAGCTTAAATAGCGGGTCTGAAGCTTTCTTT.

A note on this clonotype: A read error is possible here, since a much larger clone lies one base away. V is TRBV12-3 or TRBV12-4 and J is TRBJ1-1, with D possibly being TRBD1 (6 bases). The CDR3 sequence is 13 residues long. The CDR3 nucleotides read TGTGTCAATTCGAGAGGGGGGAACACTGAAGCTTTCTTT. This gives the protein CVNSRGGNTEAFF.

Ten or more counts support this clonotype. V gene TRBV2 combines with J gene TRBJ1-1; a possible D gene is TRBD1 (5 bases). CDR1 is SNHLY and CDR2 is FYNNEI in the germline V gene. Trimming removed 1 base from V and 4 bases from J, with 7 bases in between. The CDR3 sequence is 13 residues long. The CDR3 DNA follows: TGTGCCAGCAGTGAAGGGGGGAGCACTGAAGCTTTCTTT. The encoded protein is CASSEGGSTEAFF. Full variable domain (rest looked up from reference TRBV2 and TRBJ1-1): EPEVTQTPSHQVTQMGQEVILRCVPISNHLYFYWYRQILGQKVEFLVSFYNNEISEKSEIFDDQFSVERPDGSNFTLKIRSTKLEDSAMYFCASSEGGSTEAFFGQGTRLTVV.

This clonotype appeared many times. V usage is TRBV4-3 and J usage is TRBJ2-1, with 8 positions matching TRBD2. The CDR3 has 14 residues. J lost 7 bases, V lost 4 bases, and 6 bases had no gene match. The germline V gene has CDR1 LGHNA and CDR2 YSLEER. Here the CDR3 DNA reads TGCGCCAGCAGCCGCGAGAGCGGGGGAAATGAGCAGTTCTTC. It is translated as CASSRESGGNEQFF.

There are many counts of this clonotype. This rearrangement joins TRBV9 to TRBJ2-1, with 10 bases fitting TRBD2. CDR3 size: 14 residues. V was pared by 10 bases and J by 10 bases, with 14 bases of the junction left unmatched. Germline V lookup: CDR1 SGDLS, CDR2 YYNGEE. The CDR3 DNA reads as TGTGCCCGGCTCCTACCGGGACTAGCGTACGAGCAGTTCTTC. Translating it yields CARLLPGLAYEQFF.

This clonotype has only a few counts. The J gene is TRBJ2-1, the V gene TRBV7-2; 10 bases align to TRBD2. Germline loops: CDR1 SGHTA, CDR2 FQGNSA. This CDR3 is 15 amino acids long. The junction had 5 bases not matched to a gene; V was cut back by 4 bases and J by 5 bases. The CDR3 spells CASSYRLAGHNEQFF. The CDR3 DNA follows: TGTGCCAGCAGCTATAGACTAGCGGGCCACAATGAGCAGTTCTTC.

The chain links TRBV6-2 or TRBV6-3 to TRBJ2-3; 8 bases are shared with TRBD2. CDR1 and CDR2 (germline): MNHEY, SVGEGT. CDR3 size: 19 residues. The trim removed 6 bases at V and 0 bases at J, leaving 17 bases unmatched. As DNA, the CDR3 is TGTGCCAGCAGCACATCCCTCCTTGCGGGGGGAAAGAGCACAGATACGCAGTATTTT. Its translation: CASSTSLLAGGKSTDTQYF.

There are a few counts of this clonotype. The genes are TRBV12-3 or TRBV12-4 and TRBJ1-3, with TRBD1 as a possible D gene (6 bases). This CDR3 has 17 residues. Trimming removed 3 bases at V and 0 bases at J, with 15 bases between. The CDR3 region is CASSFGQQGFSGNTIYF. DNA for the CDR3: TGTGCCAGCAGTTTTGGTCAACAGGGTTTCTCTGGAAACACCATATATTTT.

V and J are TRBV20-1 and TRBJ2-3; D is ambiguous. This CDR3 region has 13 residues. CDR1 is DFQATT, CDR2 SNEGSKA, per germline (reference sequence). V lost 1 base and J 2 bases, leaving 7 bases between the germline ends. CDR3 in amino acids: CSARAPNTDTQYF. The CDR3 DNA follows: TGCAGTGCTAGAGCGCCGAACACAGATACGCAGTATTTT.

This clonotype was counted many times. V gene TRBV3-1 combines with J gene TRBJ1-1; D not certain. The CDR3 has 11 residues. The V and J ends lost 1 base and 5 bases respectively, with 2 bases between them. CDR1 is LGHDT and CDR2 is YNNKEL in the germline V gene (reference sequence). CDR3 in DNA: TGTGCCAGCAGCCAAGGGACTGAAGCTTTCTTT. Protein: CASSQGTEAFF.

V gene TRBV11-3 combines with J gene TRBJ2-2; no clear D. This CDR3 comprises 15 residues. The ends were cut back, 5 bases at V and 2 bases at J, with 12 bases in the middle. Germline CDR1 SGHNT, CDR2 YENEEA. CDR3 nucleotides: TGTGCCAGCAGCCCGGCCGAAGCCAACACCGGGGAGCTGTTTTTT. It yields the protein CASSPAEANTGELFF.

This clonotype was recorded many times. V gene TRBV28 combines with J gene TRBJ1-4; maybe TRBD1 (5 bases). Germline CDR1 is MDHEN and CDR2 is SYDVKM. This CDR3 has 16 residues. The V gene lost 3 bases and the J gene lost 7 bases, with 18 bases spanning the gap. In nucleotides, the CDR3 is TGTGCCAGCAGTTTCCCGGGGCCCAGGGCTACTGAAAAACTGTTTTTT. Its protein product is CASSFPGPRATEKLFF.

V gene TRBV2 combines with J gene TRBJ2-1, with 13 bases fitting TRBD2. Germline CDR1 and CDR2: SNHLY and FYNNEI. CDR3 length: 15 residues. V shed 4 bases and J 8 bases; nucleotides not matched to a gene: 5. The CDR3 nucleotides read TGTGCCAGCAGTGGAGGACTAGCGGGGGTGGATGAGCAGTTCTTC. Its protein is CASSGGLAGVDEQFF.

V and J are TRBV7-9 and TRBJ2-1; TRBD2 matches 11 bases. Per the germline V gene, CDR1 is SEHNR and CDR2 is FQNEAQ (reference sequence). The CDR3 is 17 residues long. The trim removed 0 bases at V and 3 bases at J, leaving 4 bases unmatched. Here the CDR3 reads CASSLALGTSGYNEQFF. The CDR3 DNA reads TGTGCCAGCAGCTTAGCTTTGGGGACTAGCGGCTACAATGAGCAGTTCTTC.

This clonotype was found many times. The chain links TRBV24-1 to TRBJ2-5; possibly TRBD2 for D (6 bases). Germline V gives CDR1 KGHDR, CDR2 SFDVKD. V was shortened by 2 bases and J by 0 bases, with 15 bases between the two germline ends. This CDR3 spans 17 amino acids. CDR3 in amino acids: CATSDWRDFPYQETQYF. CDR3 DNA: TGTGCCACCAGTGATTGGAGGGACTTTCCGTACCAAGAGACCCAGTACTTC.

This clonotype was detected ten times or more. V is TRBV7-6 and J is TRBJ2-7; D is perhaps TRBD1 (7 bases). The CDR3 is 12 amino acids. Germline V gene lookup returns CDR1 SGHVS and CDR2 FNYEAQ. The germline V and J ends were trimmed by 5 bases and 6 bases, with 11 bases remaining between them. CDR3 loop: CASSQGGSEQYF. The CDR3 coding sequence is TGTGCCAGCAGCCAGGGGGGTTCCGAGCAGTACTTC. Full variable domain (missing parts from reference TRBV7-6 and TRBJ2-7): GAGVSQSPRYKVTKRGQDVALRCDPISGHVSLYWYRQALGQGPEFLTYFNYEAQQDKSGLPNDRFSAERPEGSISTLTIQRTEQRDSAMYRCASSQGGSEQYFGPGTRLTVT.

J is TRBJ2-7 and V is TRBV6-1, with D possibly matching TRBD1 (6 bases). Trimming took off 2 bases at V and 4 bases at J, with 15 bases between the two ends. The CDR3 consists of 15 residues. Germline values: CDR1 MNHNS, CDR2 SASEGT. DNA for the CDR3: TGTGCCAGCAGTGAAAAGCCGGACAGCGCATACGAGCAGTACGTC. Translation gives CASSEKPDSAYEQYV.

This clonotype occurred a few times. This chain uses TRBV11-1 with TRBJ2-1; D tentatively fits TRBD1 or TRBD2 (5 bases each). This CDR3 has 13 amino acids. Germline V gene data show CDR1 as SGHAT and CDR2 as FQDESV (reference sequence). Trimming stripped 4 bases from V and 4 bases from J, with 8 bases between. The CDR3 loop reads CASSWDGYNEQFF. CDR3 DNA: TGTGCCAGCAGCTGGGACGGATACAATGAGCAGTTCTTC.

The table lists this clonotype with many counts. The chain combines TRBV20-1 with TRBJ1-5, with a possible D match to TRBD1 (6 bases). Trimming took 6 bases from V and 2 from J, leaving 14 bases between them. Germline V gene sequence: CDR1 DFQATT, CDR2 SNEGSKA (reference sequence). The CDR3 runs 14 residues. CDR3 nucleotide sequence: TGCAGTGCCGCCACAGGGTTTGGCAATCAGCCCCAGCATTTT. This sequence encodes CSAATGFGNQPQHF.

Only a few counts were recorded for this clonotype. The CDR3 is CASSLAGASSLTEQFF. CDR3 sequence (DNA): TGTGCCAGCAGCTTAGCTGGGGCTAGCTCTCTGACCGAGCAGTTCTTC. This chain connects TRBV5-5 to TRBJ2-1; D tentatively fits TRBD1 or TRBD2 (5 bases each). In germline, CDR1 is SGHKS, CDR2 YYEKEE (reference sequence). The CDR3 sequence is 16 residues long. Trimming removed 2 bases at V and 10 bases at J, with 22 bases between.

This clonotype was observed at least ten times. The CDR3 region is CSARKTSGGSSYNEQFF. For the CDR3, the DNA is TGCAGTGCTAGGAAAACTAGCGGGGGGAGCTCCTACAATGAGCAGTTCTTC. The chain carries TRBV20-1 and TRBJ2-1, with TRBD2 matching 12 bases. CDR3 length equals 17 residues. J gave up 0 bases and V 3 bases, and 6 bases lay outside the gene matches. In germline, CDR1 is DFQATT, CDR2 SNEGSKA (reference sequence).

This clonotype was detected many times. This sequence joins TRBV10-3 and TRBJ2-7; D is perhaps TRBD2 (6 bases). Per germline, CDR1 ENHRY and CDR2 SYGVKD. The CDR3 extends over 13 amino acids. V lost 8 bases and J lost 1, with 12 bases in between. The CDR3 region has the DNA TGTGCCATCTCCCCGCGGGAATCCTACGAGCAGTACGTC. As protein: CAISPRESYEQYV.

This clonotype has ten or more counts. The chain carries TRBV6-5 and TRBJ2-1; D is possibly TRBD2 (7 bases). The V and J ends lost 2 bases and 6 bases respectively, with 11 bases between them. The CDR3 loop spans 14 amino acids. Looked up from germline, CDR1 is MNHEY and CDR2 is SVGAGI. CDR3 sequence reads: CASSYGGGRNEQFF. Here the CDR3 DNA reads TGTGCCAGCAGTTACGGGGGGGGGCGCAATGAGCAGTTCTTC.

There are many counts of this clonotype. The rearrangement uses TRBV20-1 and TRBJ2-3; TRBD2 aligns across 13 bases. V dropped 5 bases and J dropped 5; count of bases not matched to a gene: 13. Germline V CDR1 and CDR2: DFQATT, SNEGSKA (reference sequence). This CDR3 region has 17 residues. The CDR3: CSAPPATSGGALDTQYF. CDR3 DNA: TGCAGTGCTCCCCCGGCCACTAGCGGGGGGGCATTAGATACGCAGTATTTT.

This clonotype was counted ten times or more. The chain has TRBV4-3 and TRBJ2-1; a possible D gene is TRBD1 (6 bases). This CDR3 comprises 17 residues. Germline CDR1 LGHNA, CDR2 YSLEER. V lost 2 bases and J lost 0, with 14 bases in between. The CDR3 nucleotides are TGCGCCAGCAGCCAAACAGGGTCCCCGAGCTCCTACAATGAGCAGTTCTTC. It yields the protein CASSQTGSPSSYNEQFF.

In its sample, this clonotype was seen many times. DNA of the CDR3: TGCAGTGCTATAGGTACTAGCACAGATACGCAGTATTTT. This translates into CSAIGTSTDTQYF. The chain links TRBV20-1 to TRBJ2-3; D gene ambiguous. CDR3 length equals 13 residues. Trimming pared 4 bases from V and 0 bases from J, leaving 8 bases between. Germline assignment: CDR1 DFQATT and CDR2 SNEGSKA (reference sequence).

This clonotype was observed many times. V gene TRBV12-3 or TRBV12-4 combines with J gene TRBJ1-4; D might be TRBD1 (5 bases). The CDR3 loop spans 13 amino acids. The V gene lost 11 bases and the J gene lost 4 bases, with 14 bases spanning the gap. The CDR3 sequence is CASRAGYNEKLFF. CDR3 nucleotide sequence: TGTGCCTCCAGGGCAGGGTATAATGAAAAACTGTTTTTT.

This clonotype has ten or more counts. The chain links TRBV2 to TRBJ2-5; TRBD2 aligns across 11 bases. The CDR3 runs to 14 residues. Germline lookup yields CDR1 SNHLY and CDR2 FYNNEI. V lost 7 bases and J lost 4; bases outside the gene matches: 5. The CDR3 nucleotides are TGTGCCAGCATTGTAGGACTAGCGGGAGAGACCCAGTACTTC. This gives the protein CASIVGLAGETQYF. The whole variable domain, remainder taken from reference TRBV2 and TRBJ2-5, is EPEVTQTPSHQVTQMGQEVILRCVPISNHLYFYWYRQILGQKVEFLVSFYNNEISEKSEIFDDQFSVERPDGSNFTLKIRSTKLEDSAMYFCASIVGLAGETQYFGPGTRLLVL.

At least ten counts were recorded for this clonotype. V usage is TRBV24-1 and J usage is TRBJ2-2; 9 bases fit TRBD2. Germline CDR1 reads KGHDR; CDR2 reads SFDVKD. V lost 0 bases and J lost 2; bases outside the gene matches: 3. The length of the CDR3 is 17 residues. In DNA form, the CDR3 reads TGTGCCACCAGTGATTTGGGTCTAGCGGGAAACACCGGGGAGCTGTTTTTT. This encodes CATSDLGLAGNTGELFF.

This clonotype appeared many times. The chain joins TRBV28 to TRBJ2-3, with D tentatively TRBD2 (6 bases). V was cut by 5 bases and J by 1 base, with 22 bases left in between. CDR3 length: 18 residues. Per the germline V gene, CDR1 is MDHEN and CDR2 is SYDVKM. CDR3 in DNA: TGTGCCAGCAGTCCCCACGGAGTGGGAGGTTTTGGCACAGATACGCAGTATTTT. This gives the protein CASSPHGVGGFGTDTQYF.

At least ten counts were recorded for this clonotype. At one end the junction does not follow the germline gene, possibly because of a read error. The CDR3 DNA is TGTGCTAGCAGCCCGACTAGCGGGGGCCAAGAGACCCAGTACTTC. It translates to CASSPTSGGQETQYF. This chain uses TRBV7-7 with TRBJ2-5, with TRBD2 matching over 12 bases. Germline CDR1 and CDR2: SSHAT and FNYEAQ (reference sequence). CDR3 size: 15 residues. Filled out from reference TRBV7-7 and TRBJ2-5, the complete variable domain reads GAGVSQSPRYKVTKRGQDVTLRCDPISSHATLYWYQQALGQGPEFLTYFNYEAQPDKSGLPSDRFSAERPEGSISTLTIQRTEQRDSAMYRCASSPTSGGQETQYFGPGTRLLVL.